This T cell receptor (beta chain) is drawn from a study of blood T cell repertoires in COVID-19. As for the study in general: There were acute and convalescent COVID-19 samples, and they came from the United States, Italy and Spain.

This clone was counted many times. Categorization into cohorts depended on clinical history that participants reported. Sequencing used immunoSEQ multiplex PCR; TCRdb keeps in-frame clones, though not all of them. The sample records about 400,000 clones, approximately 88% being singletons. V was shortened by 3 bases and J by 7 bases, with 9 bases between the two germline ends. The CDR3 has 13 residues. Germline V gene data show CDR1 as SNHLY and CDR2 as FYNNEI. The sample consisted of PBMCs or T cells enriched from blood (not recorded which). The V gene is TRBV2, the J gene TRBJ2-2; D not resolved. This TCR derives from a woman in her forties with acute COVID-19. The CDR3 here is CASSDVFYGELFF. The DNA for the CDR3 is TGTGCCAGCAGTGACGTATTTTACGGGGAGCTGTTTTTT.